The rows below give T cell receptor beta chains drawn from one sample of a study of cytomegalovirus exposure and HLA in healthy donors. The protocol was immunoSEQ multiplex PCR, while the TCRdb copy is restricted to in-frame clones and leaves out a portion. The data show some 150,000 clones, approximately 91% seen once. Sequenced material: PBMCs. The receptors here all came from a woman younger than 30 in good health and CMV-seropositive. CDR3s include the opening cysteine and the closing phenylalanine or tryptophan. Fields, in order: J gene, CDR3 length, clone size, V gene, D gene, CDR3 DNA, CDR3 protein. The D gene is left open where the match is weak. The size entry is marked missing in some rows and otherwise reads once, few, many or a size class.

j_gene: TRBJ2-6
len: 17
abundance: NA
v_gene: TRBV5-5
d_gene: NA
CDR3nt: TGTGCCAGCAGCCCCCCACCGACAGGCTCTGGGGCCAACGTCCTGACTTTC
CDR3aa: CASSPPPTGSGANVLTF

j_gene: TRBJ2-7
len: 12
abundance: NA
v_gene: TRBV25-1
d_gene: TRBD1
CDR3nt: TGTGCCAGCAGTGGACAGGGCCACGAGCAGTACTTC
CDR3aa: CASSGQGHEQYF

j_gene: TRBJ1-2
len: 13
abundance: NA
v_gene: TRBV4-1
d_gene: NA
CDR3nt: TGCGCCAGCAGCCAAACAGGGTCAGGTGGCTACACCTTC
CDR3aa: CASSQTGSGGYTF

j_gene: TRBJ1-2
len: 13
abundance: NA
v_gene: TRBV11-2
d_gene: TRBD1
CDR3nt: TGTGCCAGCAGCTTAAAGACAGGGACGTCCGGCACCTTC
CDR3aa: CASSLKTGTSGTF

j_gene: TRBJ2-3
len: 11
abundance: NA
v_gene: TRBV27
d_gene: TRBD1
CDR3nt: TGTGCCAGCAGGGGACAGGGGAAGCAGTATTTT
CDR3aa: CASRGQGKQYF

j_gene: TRBJ1-5
len: 15
abundance: NA
v_gene: TRBV27
d_gene: NA
CDR3nt: TGTGCCAGCAGTTCCACCCTGGACGGGCTAGGGGCCCAGCATTTT
CDR3aa: CASSSTLDGLGAQHF

j_gene: TRBJ1-5
len: 15
abundance: NA
v_gene: TRBV6-5
d_gene: TRBD1
CDR3nt: TGTGCCAGCAACAAGGACAGGCTTAGCAATCAGCCCCAGCATTTT
CDR3aa: CASNKDRLSNQPQHF

j_gene: TRBJ2-2
len: 14
abundance: once
v_gene: TRBV27
d_gene: TRBD2
CDR3nt: TGTGCCAGCGGCCCTAGCGGGAGTTTCGGGGAGCTGTTTTTT
CDR3aa: CASGPSGSFGELFF

j_gene: TRBJ1-4
len: 13
abundance: NA
v_gene: TRBV30
d_gene: NA
CDR3nt: TGTGCCTGGTCCCCAGGGTTTAATGAAAAACTGTTTTTT
CDR3aa: CAWSPGFNEKLFF

j_gene: TRBJ2-1
len: 14
abundance: NA
v_gene: TRBV13
d_gene: TRBD2
CDR3nt: TGTGCCAGCAGTCTAGCGGGTTCCTACAATGAGCAGTTCTTC
CDR3aa: CASSLAGSYNEQFF

j_gene: TRBJ2-5
len: 16
abundance: NA
v_gene: TRBV18
d_gene: NA
CDR3nt: TGTGCCAGCTCACGCTCTTTCTTGGGCAGCCAAGAGACCCAGTACTTC
CDR3aa: CASSRSFLGSQETQYF

j_gene: TRBJ2-3
len: 15
abundance: NA
v_gene: TRBV6-4
d_gene: TRBD2
CDR3nt: TGTGCCAGCAGTCTAGCGGGAGGGCCGACAGATACGCAGTATTTT
CDR3aa: CASSLAGGPTDTQYF

j_gene: TRBJ1-3
len: 13
abundance: NA
v_gene: TRBV5-1
d_gene: TRBD1
CDR3nt: TGCGCCAGCAGCTCTGACAGGGAGAACACCATATATTTT
CDR3aa: CASSSDRENTIYF

j_gene: TRBJ2-1
len: 15
abundance: NA
v_gene: TRBV19
d_gene: NA
CDR3nt: TGTGCCAGTAGTATATCGGGGAACTCCTACAATGAGCAGTTCTTC
CDR3aa: CASSISGNSYNEQFF

j_gene: TRBJ2-5
len: 14
abundance: NA
v_gene: TRBV5-1
d_gene: NA
CDR3nt: TGCGCCAGCAGCTTTGGGGACTCCCAAGAGACCCAGTACTTC
CDR3aa: CASSFGDSQETQYF

j_gene: TRBJ2-5
len: 17
abundance: NA
v_gene: TRBV5-4
d_gene: TRBD2
CDR3nt: TGTGCCAGCAGCTGGGCCCCGGGACTAGGGTCCCAAGAGACCCAGTACTTC
CDR3aa: CASSWAPGLGSQETQYF

j_gene: TRBJ1-3
len: 14
abundance: NA
v_gene: TRBV19
d_gene: TRBD1
CDR3nt: TGTGCCACCAAATACAGGGGCTCTGGAAACACCATATATTTT
CDR3aa: CATKYRGSGNTIYF

j_gene: TRBJ1-1
len: 12
abundance: NA
v_gene: TRBV29-1
d_gene: NA
CDR3nt: TGCAGCGCTGTGACAATGAACACTGAAGCTTTCTTT
CDR3aa: CSAVTMNTEAFF

j_gene: TRBJ2-2
len: 14
abundance: NA
v_gene: TRBV27
d_gene: NA
CDR3nt: TGTGCCAGCAAGTGGGGGCAGGTGACCGGGGAGCTGTTTTTT
CDR3aa: CASKWGQVTGELFF

j_gene: TRBJ2-1
len: 14
abundance: once
v_gene: TRBV29-1
d_gene: NA
CDR3nt: TGCAGCGTTGAACCCCCGGACTATTCATATGAGCAGTTCTTC
CDR3aa: CSVEPPDYSYEQFF

j_gene: TRBJ2-3
len: 12
abundance: NA
v_gene: TRBV29-1
d_gene: NA
CDR3nt: TGCAGCGCTAGAGAGACGGGAGATACGCAGTATTTT
CDR3aa: CSARETGDTQYF

j_gene: TRBJ2-1
len: 15
abundance: few
v_gene: TRBV5-5
d_gene: NA
CDR3nt: TGTGCCAGCAGCTTGGTCATGAGCTCCTACAATGAGCAGTTCTTC
CDR3aa: CASSLVMSSYNEQFF

j_gene: TRBJ2-1
len: 15
abundance: once
v_gene: TRBV27
d_gene: TRBD2
CDR3nt: TGTGCCAGCAGTCCACTAGCGGGAGGGTTCAATGAGCAGTTCTTC
CDR3aa: CASSPLAGGFNEQFF

j_gene: TRBJ2-2
len: 15
abundance: NA
v_gene: TRBV2
d_gene: TRBD2
CDR3nt: TGTGCCAGCAAACTAGCGGGAGGCCTCACCGGGGAGCTGTTTTTT
CDR3aa: CASKLAGGLTGELFF

j_gene: TRBJ2-7
len: 14
abundance: NA
v_gene: TRBV11-2
d_gene: NA
CDR3nt: TGTGCCAGCAGCTTAGAAATTTCGGCCTACGAGCAGTACTTC
CDR3aa: CASSLEISAYEQYF